Sequencing of this T cell receptor beta chain was carried out in a study of OX40 agonist ivuxolimab in advanced cancers. On the study more broadly: As their treatment, patients were administered ivuxolimab, an agonistic anti-OX40 (CD134) antibody. The study gave patients intravenous ivuxolimab at 0.01 to 10 mg/kg every 2 weeks. Study-wide points: The CD4+ and CD8+ T cells in the blood had expanded clonally by week 6 at 0.1 to 3.0 mg/kg. Still undetermined is the antigen specificity of the expanded peripheral T cells.

As concerns this clone: Its antigen is not identified.

Trimming shortened V by 3 bases and J by 0 bases, and 11 bases separated the two germline ends. Germline V CDR1 and CDR2: SGHTA, FQGNSA. There are 15 residues in the CDR3. The method was immunoSEQ multiplex PCR; TCRdb's version includes in-frame clones alone and lacks a portion of them. The sample holds about 43,000 clones, approximately 80% seen once. The V call is TRBV7-2, the J call TRBJ1-1; TRBD1 might be the D (5 bases). The TCR sequence derives from an adult with an advanced solid tumor such as melanoma, head and neck, liver or kidney cancer. The sample here was CD4+ or CD8+ T cells sorted from blood, taken in a trial of the OX40 agonist ivuxolimab. CDR3: CASSLSRQLNTEAFF. CDR3 nucleotide sequence: TGTGCCAGCAGCTTGTCGCGACAGTTGAACACTGAAGCTTTCTTT.